These 29 T cell receptor beta chains originate from one sample sequenced in a study of blood T cell repertoires in COVID-19. Measured with immunoSEQ multiplex PCR; TCRdb has only the in-frame clones, and not every one. The table lists about 150,000 clones, approximately 82% of them singletons. The sequencing sample was made of peripheral blood. These receptor sequences come from a woman in her forties or fifties with acute or convalescent COVID-19.

The chain uses TRBV7-2 and TRBJ2-3, with D unresolved. Germline lookup yields CDR1 SGHTA and CDR2 FQGNSA. The CDR3 sequence is 15 residues long. Trimming removed 2 bases from V and 0 bases from J, with 9 bases in between. CDR3 protein: CASSLIGSSTDTQYF. CDR3 DNA: TGTGCCAGCAGCTTAATCGGGTCCAGCACAGATACGCAGTATTTT.

The chain combines TRBV10-3 with TRBJ2-7; a possible D gene is TRBD2 (6 bases). In germline, CDR1 is ENHRY, CDR2 SYGVKD. The germline V and J ends were trimmed by 10 bases and 1 base, with 8 bases remaining between them. The CDR3 is made up of 11 amino acids. CDR3 coding DNA: TGTGCCACAGGGACTTCCTACGAGCAGTACTTC. This translates into CATGTSYEQYF.

This chain connects TRBV20-1 to TRBJ1-4; no clear D. Germline values: CDR1 DFQATT, CDR2 SNEGSKA (reference sequence). This CDR3 is 11 amino acids long. Between the trimmed V and J ends, which lost 6 bases and 8 bases, there was a span of 10 bases. The chain's CDR3 is CSAAPREKLFF. CDR3 coding DNA: TGCAGTGCCGCCCCTAGGGAAAAACTGTTTTTT.

The CDR3 sequence is CASSFLRTATNEKLFF. Here the CDR3 DNA reads TGTGCCAGCAGTTTCCTCCGGACAGCAACTAATGAAAAACTGTTTTTT. The V call is TRBV27, the J call TRBJ1-4; tentatively, D is TRBD1 (6 bases). Per germline, CDR1 MNHEY and CDR2 SMNVEV (reference sequence). V lost 3 bases, J lost 0 bases, and 11 bases lay in between. This CDR3 contains 16 residues.

This chain uses TRBV6-2 or TRBV6-3 with TRBJ2-1, with 8 bases that match TRBD2. Germline lookup yields CDR1 MNHEY and CDR2 SVGEGT. This CDR3 has 14 amino acids. J lost 4 bases, V lost 4 bases, and 3 bases had no gene match. CDR3 in DNA: TGTGCCAGCAGTTTTCGGGGGGGATACAATGAGCAGTTCTTC. It translates to CASSFRGGYNEQFF.

J is TRBJ2-5 and V is TRBV5-1, with D possibly being TRBD1 (5 bases). Germline values: CDR1 SGHRS, CDR2 YFSETQ. V lost 4 bases and J lost 1, with 14 bases in between. The CDR3 runs 15 residues. The DNA of the CDR3 is TGCGCCAGCAGCCTTTCGGACACCGCCCAAGAGACCCAGTACTTC. It translates to CASSLSDTAQETQYF.

This chain joins TRBV27 and TRBJ1-1, with a weak D call TRBD1 (6 bases). Trimming removed 3 bases at V and 3 bases at J, with 11 bases between. Germline V gives CDR1 MNHEY, CDR2 SMNVEV (reference sequence). CDR3 size: 14 residues. CDR3 in DNA: TGTGCCAGCAGTTTGACAGGACAACACACTGAAGCTTTCTTT. Protein product: CASSLTGQHTEAFF.

CDR3 loop: CASSGGGQGVSYEQYF. The CDR3, as DNA: TGTGCCAGCAGCGGTGGGGGACAGGGGGTATCCTACGAGCAGTACTTC. This chain links TRBV7-8 with TRBJ2-7; the match to TRBD1 covers 11 bases. Per the germline V gene, CDR1 is SGHVS and CDR2 is FQNEAQ. The CDR3 is 16 residues long. Trimming took 5 bases from V and 1 from J; bases not matched to a gene: 7.

The chain uses TRBV6-2 or TRBV6-3 and TRBJ2-5, with 7 bases matching TRBD1. Germline loops: CDR1 MNHEY, CDR2 SVGEGT. The J segment lost 2 bases and the V segment lost 6 bases, leaving 9 bases of the junction unmatched. The CDR3 runs to 15 residues. The CDR3 nucleotides are TGTGCCAGCAGCAAAGACAGGGTTGGACAAGAGACCCAGTACTTC. This encodes CASSKDRVGQETQYF.

The gene calls are TRBV19 and TRBJ1-3; D gene unclear. The germline CDR1 and CDR2 sequences are LNHDA and SQIVND (reference sequence). Trimming took 6 bases from V and 1 from J, leaving 13 bases between them. The CDR3 is 15 residues long. CDR3 amino acids: CASSLDSKSGNTIYF. The CDR3 nucleotides read TGTGCCAGTAGCCTCGATAGTAAATCTGGAAACACCATATATTTT. The variable domain in full, with the rest retrieved from reference TRBV19 and TRBJ1-3, is DGGITQSPKYLFRKEGQNVTLSCEQNLNHDAMYWYRQDPGQGLRLIYYSQIVNDFQKGDIAEGYSVSREKKESFPLTVTSAQKNPTAFYLCASSLDSKSGNTIYFGEGSWLTVV.

The J gene is TRBJ2-5, the V gene TRBV28, with D possibly being TRBD1 (6 bases). Germline CDR1 and CDR2: MDHEN and SYDVKM. The CDR3 runs 11 residues. The ends were cut back, 6 bases at V and 11 bases at J, with 13 bases in the middle. CDR3 in amino acids: CASRDTGSQYF. The CDR3 nucleotides read TGTGCCAGCAGGGACACAGGGTCTCAGTACTTC. The variable domain in full, with the rest retrieved from reference TRBV28 and TRBJ2-5, is DVKVTQSSRYLVKRTGEKVFLECVQDMDHENMFWYRQDPGLGLRLIYFSYDVKMKEKGDIPEGYSVSREKKERFSLILESASTNQTSMYLCASRDTGSQYFGPGTRLLVL.

The chain joins TRBV2 to TRBJ1-5; D is possibly TRBD1 (5 bases). Trimming cost V 8 bases and J 2 bases, with 10 bases left between them. The CDR3 is made up of 13 amino acids. Germline values: CDR1 SNHLY, CDR2 FYNNEI. The CDR3 DNA sequence: TGTGCCAGCCTCGGGGGTGGCAATCAGCCCCAGCATTTT. Protein product: CASLGGGNQPQHF. The full variable domain, its missing parts supplied by reference TRBV2 and TRBJ1-5, is EPEVTQTPSHQVTQMGQEVILRCVPISNHLYFYWYRQILGQKVEFLVSFYNNEISEKSEIFDDQFSVERPDGSNFTLKIRSTKLEDSAMYFCASLGGGNQPQHFGDGTRLSIL.

The CDR3 nucleotides are TGTGCCAGCAGCTCCAGACTAGCGGGGGGGACAACCGGGGAGCTGTTTTTT. Translated: CASSSRLAGGTTGELFF. This rearrangement joins TRBV11-2 to TRBJ2-2; TRBD2 agrees at 14 bases. CDR1 and CDR2 (germline): SGHAT, FQNNGV. CDR3 length equals 17 residues. After removal of 4 bases from V and 5 bases from J, the junction contained 6 bases not matched to a gene.

The rearrangement joins TRBV7-9 to TRBJ1-1; TRBD1 might be the D (5 bases). There are 15 residues in the CDR3. Per germline, CDR1 SEHNR and CDR2 FQNEAQ (reference sequence). The ends were cut back, 1 base at V and 0 bases at J, with 9 bases in the middle. The CDR3 nucleotides read TGTGCCAGCAGCTTAGAGCAGGGTATGAACACTGAAGCTTTCTTT. Translating it yields CASSLEQGMNTEAFF.

The chain couples TRBV10-3 to TRBJ2-7; 8 nucleotides line up with TRBD1. V gave up 4 bases and J gave up 6 bases; unmatched junction bases: 8. The length of the CDR3 is 14 residues. CDR1 is ENHRY, CDR2 SYGVKD, per germline. The CDR3 DNA follows: TGTGCCATCAGTGGACAGGGGTCCCTCCGCGAGCAGTACTTC. This gives the protein CAISGQGSLREQYF.

The J gene is TRBJ2-7, the V gene TRBV6-2 or TRBV6-3; D is unclear. CDR3 length equals 18 residues. Germline V lookup: CDR1 MNHEY, CDR2 SVGEGT. V was clipped by 0 bases and J by 2 bases, with 20 bases between them. The CDR3 sequence is CASSYSISLNRRTYEQYF. CDR3 sequence (DNA): TGTGCCAGCAGTTACTCGATTTCCCTTAACAGAAGAACCTACGAGCAGTACTTC.

The chain combines TRBV28 with TRBJ2-5; 7 nucleotides align to TRBD1. This CDR3 comprises 14 residues. V shed 4 bases and J 1 base; nucleotides not matched to a gene: 3. Germline-derived CDR1 and CDR2 are MDHEN and SYDVKM. The DNA of the CDR3 is TGTGCCAGCAGTTCGGGACAGACCCAAGAGACCCAGTACTTC. Translating it yields CASSSGQTQETQYF.

The V gene is TRBV21-1, the J gene TRBJ2-7; TRBD1, the table's D call, lacks a check against the DNA. TRBV21-1 has pseudogene status. The CDR3 is 13 amino acids. The CDR3 region has the DNA TGTGCAATCCCGGGACAGGGTAGGTACGAGCAGTACTTC. Translated: CAIPGQGRYEQYF.

The sample holds a few counts of this clone. CDR3 in DNA: TGTGCCAGCATCTTACAGGGGATCCCCAATGAGCAGTTCTTC. This codes for CASILQGIPNEQFF. The chain carries TRBV2 and TRBJ2-1; 7 bases map to TRBD1. Germline lookup yields CDR1 SNHLY and CDR2 FYNNEI. V was clipped by 7 bases and J by 6 bases; unmatched bases: 9. The CDR3 runs 14 residues.

This clone was seen more than once but under ten times. The V gene is TRBV11-2, the J gene TRBJ2-2; TRBD1 aligns across 12 bases. In germline, CDR1 is SGHAT, CDR2 FQNNGV. The J segment lost 7 bases and the V segment lost 3 bases, leaving 12 bases of the junction unmatched. CDR3 size: 18 residues. CDR3 DNA: TGTGCCAGCAGCTTTTTCTCCGGGACAGGGGGCGCTGGCGGGGAGCTGTTTTTT. It specifies CASSFFSGTGGAGGELFF.

The table lists this clone with a few counts. The chain links TRBV12-5 to TRBJ1-4; no firm D call. The CDR3 runs 13 residues. Germline-derived CDR1 and CDR2 are LGHNT and FRNRAP. The germline V and J ends were trimmed by 5 bases and 5 bases, with 9 bases remaining between them. As DNA, the CDR3 is TGTGCTAGTGGTCCTACTTTGAATGAAAAACTGTTTTTT. This encodes CASGPTLNEKLFF.

This chain links TRBV7-2 with TRBJ2-5, with D perhaps TRBD2 (6 bases). The CDR3 length is 15 residues. V lost 0 bases and J lost 5, with 13 bases in between. Germline V gene sequence: CDR1 SGHTA, CDR2 FQGNSA. CDR3 loop: CASSLARGTGETQYF. CDR3 DNA sequence: TGTGCCAGCAGCTTAGCCCGGGGGACGGGGGAGACCCAGTACTTC.

The chain employs TRBV9 and TRBJ1-2, with 9 bases aligning to TRBD1. CDR1 is SGDLS and CDR2 is YYNGEE in the germline V gene. The junction had 8 bases not matched to a gene; V was cut back by 9 bases and J by 8 bases. This CDR3 is 12 amino acids long. The CDR3 region has the DNA TGTGCCACCTGGAGACAGGGGGACGGCTACACCTTC. It yields the protein CATWRQGDGYTF.

The chain uses TRBV5-6 and TRBJ1-1, with D unresolved. This CDR3 is built from 13 residues. Trimming removed 4 bases at V and 4 bases at J, with 11 bases between. Germline assignment: CDR1 SGHDT and CDR2 YYEEEE. Here the CDR3 reads CASSPGSSTEAFF. The CDR3, as DNA: TGTGCCAGCAGCCCAGGTAGTTCCACTGAAGCTTTCTTT.

The J gene is TRBJ2-3, the V gene TRBV3-1 (or the pseudogene TRBV3-2), with 13 bases matching TRBD2. The CDR3 loop spans 16 amino acids. Trimming removed 2 bases from V and 3 bases from J; junction bases left unmatched: 2. Germline V gene sequence: CDR1 LGHDT, CDR2 YNNKEL (reference sequence). The CDR3 DNA reads as TGTGCCAGCAGCCAAACTAGCGGGGGGGCAACAGATACGCAGTATTTT. Protein sequence: CASSQTSGGATDTQYF.

A single count supports this clone. CDR3 bases: TGTGCCAGCTCACCACCGGGCAGGAGGACTAGCGGGGCTAACACCGGGGAGCTGTTTTTT. Translation gives CASSPPGRRTSGANTGELFF. This chain joins TRBV18 and TRBJ2-2, with 12 bases aligning to TRBD2. Germline V CDR1 and CDR2: KGHSH, LQKENI. CDR3 length: 20 residues. Unmatched junction bases numbered 10, after V lost 0 bases and J lost 2 bases.

V is TRBV5-3 and J is TRBJ1-1; the D gene is possibly TRBD1 (6 bases). TRBV5-3 is noted as an ORF with a role that remains uncertain. The V gene lost 4 bases and the J gene lost 1 base, with 11 bases spanning the gap. The CDR3 runs 14 residues. The CDR3 sequence: CARSGRTENTEAFF. In nucleotides, the CDR3 is TGTGCCAGAAGCGGCCGGACAGAGAACACTGAAGCTTTCTTT.

A note on this clone: At the DNA level, this CDR3 is encoded by other sequences in the same sample as well. The V gene is TRBV19, the J gene TRBJ1-5, with TRBD1 matching 9 bases. Germline V gene data show CDR1 as LNHDA and CDR2 as SQIVND (reference sequence). With 5 bases clipped from V and 4 bases from J, the junction kept 3 bases outside the gene matches. This CDR3 has 14 residues. CDR3 in amino acids: CASSAGQGNQPQHF. The CDR3 coding sequence is TGTGCCAGTAGTGCCGGACAGGGGAATCAGCCCCAGCATTTT.

The chain couples TRBV5-1 to TRBJ2-1; D is possibly TRBD2 (6 bases). In germline, CDR1 is SGHRS, CDR2 YFSETQ. The CDR3 is 14 residues long. Trimming removed 7 bases from V and 7 bases from J, with 18 bases in between. Here the CDR3 DNA reads TGCGCCAGCTCCTGGGGCGGGATTCAAAATGAGCAGTTCTTC. Translated, it gives CASSWGGIQNEQFF.